What follows are 8 T cell receptor beta chains derived from one specimen sequenced in a study of cytomegalovirus exposure and HLA in healthy donors. Assay: immunoSEQ multiplex PCR; the TCRdb copy retains only in-frame clones and omits some. The sample includes a few hundred thousand clones, more than 80% of them seen just once. Sequenced: PBMCs. The receptors originated from a woman under 30 in good health and CMV-seronegative.

This clone has a single count. The identical CDR3 is also encoded by other nucleotide sequences in the sample. The rearrangement links TRBV6-5 to TRBJ1-2; 8 bases are shared with TRBD1. The ends lost 6 bases at V and 2 bases at J; junction bases unmatched: 5. This CDR3 has 14 amino acids. Germline lookup yields CDR1 MNHEY and CDR2 SVGAGI. CDR3 loop: CASRLTGVNYGYTF. The CDR3 DNA reads TGTGCCAGCAGATTGACAGGGGTGAACTATGGCTACACCTTC.

This clone was detected only once. The CDR3 is CASSSYRDRGLYEQFF. DNA for the CDR3: TGTGCCAGCAGTTCGTACCGGGACAGGGGCCTGTATGAGCAGTTCTTC. The chain has TRBV28 and TRBJ2-1; 10 positions match TRBD1. V dropped 4 bases and J dropped 8; count of bases not matched to a gene: 11. This CDR3 is built from 16 residues. The germline V gene encodes CDR1 MDHEN and CDR2 SYDVKM.

CDR3 protein: CASTIDGKNTEAFF. CDR3 nucleotides: TGTGCCAGCACCATAGACGGGAAGAACACTGAAGCTTTCTTT. The V and J genes are TRBV9 and TRBJ1-1; D not certain. The germline CDR1 and CDR2 sequences are SGDLS and YYNGEE. Deletions cut 6 bases from V and 1 base from J, with 13 bases between. The CDR3 runs to 14 residues.

The chain is built from TRBV5-4 and TRBJ2-1, with D tentatively TRBD1 (7 bases). Germline CDR1 SGHNT, CDR2 YYREEE (reference sequence). The V and J ends lost 4 bases and 0 bases respectively, with 14 bases between them. The CDR3 loop spans 16 amino acids. The CDR3 sequence is CASSGGGGSSYNEQFF. The CDR3 coding sequence is TGTGCCAGCAGCGGAGGGGGCGGAAGCTCCTACAATGAGCAGTTCTTC.

This chain links TRBV2 with TRBJ2-7; 7 bases are a match to TRBD1. The CDR3 is 14 residues long. Germline CDR1 and CDR2: SNHLY and FYNNEI. With 8 bases clipped from V and 0 bases from J, the junction kept 7 bases outside the gene matches. CDR3 nucleotide sequence: TGTGCCAGCCGACCCGGGACAGCCTCCTACGAGCAGTACTTC. This gives the protein CASRPGTASYEQYF.

V and J are TRBV27 and TRBJ2-7; D may be TRBD2 (6 bases). CDR1 is MNHEY and CDR2 is SMNVEV in the germline V gene (reference sequence). V was cut by 4 bases and J by 2 bases, with 9 bases left in between. This CDR3 region has 13 residues. CDR3 sequence (DNA): TGTGCCAGCAGTTGGCGGGGCGCCTACGAGCAGTACTTC. It specifies CASSWRGAYEQYF.

The chain carries TRBV29-1 and TRBJ2-4; possibly TRBD2 for D (6 bases). The germline V and J ends were trimmed by 6 bases and 4 bases, with 13 bases remaining between them. Germline values: CDR1 SQVTM, CDR2 ANQGSEA. This CDR3 comprises 13 residues. The CDR3 DNA reads TGCAGCGTCGGGGGACGGATGAAAAACATTCAGTACTTC. Encoded protein: CSVGGRMKNIQYF. Filled out from reference TRBV29-1 and TRBJ2-4, the complete variable domain reads SAVISQKPSRDICQRGTSLTIQCQVDSQVTMMFWYRQQPGQSLTLIATANQGSEATYESGFVIDKFPISRPNLTFSTLTVSNMSPEDSSIYLCSVGGRMKNIQYFGAGTRLSVL.

This clone was observed once. The chain joins TRBV11-3 to TRBJ2-2; 7 nucleotides align to TRBD2. The CDR3 is 15 residues long. After removal of 0 bases from V and 8 bases from J, the junction contained 6 bases not matched to a gene. Germline CDR1 reads SGHNT; CDR2 reads YENEEA. The CDR3 region has the DNA TGTGCCAGCAGCTTAGAAGGGACTACCCTAGGGGAGCTGTTTTTT. Residues: CASSLEGTTLGELFF.